This T cell receptor (beta chain) was documented in a study of post-analysis software for immune sequencing data. Study-wide results and caveats: Relative to controls, patients had 4 or 5 TRBV segments at higher frequency, with TRBV5-6, TRBV5-1 and TRBV20-1 among these. Diversity measured as normalized Chao1 was significantly lower in multiple sclerosis patients than in controls. Same-batch preparations were strongly co-clustered by F measure.

On this clonotype itself: Its antigen is still unknown.

Incorporated into the TCR beta cDNA libraries were unique molecular identifiers, which served to reduce PCR and sequencing biases. Input amounts of 1 to 10 million T cells were used. These gave roughly 500,000 cDNA molecules, so each molecule approximated one T cell. TCRdb itself ran the PCR reads through MiXCR, one entry per CDR3 protein. The sample has roughly 800,000 distinct CDR3 sequences, about 50% seen once. The CDR3 sequence is 14 residues long. Germline loops: CDR1 SGHAT, CDR2 FQNNGV. Trimming removed 4 bases from V and 1 base from J, with 10 bases in between. This clonotype originated in a girl between 10 and 17 years old with multiple sclerosis. Sequenced: blood. The rearrangement joins TRBV11-2 to TRBJ2-5; D remains ambiguous. This chain's CDR3 is CASSSTWIQETQYF. In nucleotides, the CDR3 is TGTGCCAGCAGCTCAACATGGATCCAAGAGACCCAGTACTTC.